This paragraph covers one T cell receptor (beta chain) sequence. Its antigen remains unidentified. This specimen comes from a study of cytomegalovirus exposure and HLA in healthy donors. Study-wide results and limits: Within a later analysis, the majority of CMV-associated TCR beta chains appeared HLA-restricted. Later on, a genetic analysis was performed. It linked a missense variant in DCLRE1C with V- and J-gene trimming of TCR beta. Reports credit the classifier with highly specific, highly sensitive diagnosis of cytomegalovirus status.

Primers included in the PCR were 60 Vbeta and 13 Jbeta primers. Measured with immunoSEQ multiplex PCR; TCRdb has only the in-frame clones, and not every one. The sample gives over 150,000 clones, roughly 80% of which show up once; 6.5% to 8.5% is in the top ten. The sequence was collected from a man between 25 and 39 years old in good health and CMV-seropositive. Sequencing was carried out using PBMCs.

Written as DNA, the CDR3 is TGTGCCAGCAGCTTAGCAGCGGGGGGGGAGACCCAGTACTTC. As protein: CASSLAAGGETQYF. The rearrangement links TRBV7-6 to TRBJ2-5, with 10 bases identical to TRBD2. The CDR3 contains 14 residues. With 0 bases clipped from V and 5 bases from J, the junction kept 0 bases outside the gene matches. CDR1 is SGHVS and CDR2 is FNYEAQ in the germline V gene. The full variable domain, with the rest looked up from reference TRBV7-6 and TRBJ2-5, is GAGVSQSPRYKVTKRGQDVALRCDPISGHVSLYWYRQALGQGPEFLTYFNYEAQQDKSGLPNDRFSAERPEGSISTLTIQRTEQRDSAMYRCASSLAAGGETQYFGPGTRLLVL.